This entry lists 28 T cell receptor beta chains sequenced from one sample in a study of T cell responses to AZD1222 COVID-19 vaccine (dated by TCRdb to the early 2020s). In light of the paper, this sample's time point label describes: baseline before first vaccination. Libraries were constructed by the immunoSEQ multiplex PCR assay. In its TCRdb copy, this immuneACCESS table keeps in-frame sequences only and misses some clones. Where compared with another copy, unresolved V genes explain less than half of these, and the others have no known cause. The sample data list over 100,000 clones, and 75% to 90% of these were observed just once. Roughly 6.5% of the sample belongs to the ten largest clones. Sequenced material: peripheral blood, taken on day 0 of AZD1222 vaccination. The origin of the receptors is an adult in good health.

This chain links TRBV4-3 with TRBJ1-2; the D gene is possibly TRBD1 (5 bases). Germline V lookup: CDR1 LGHNA, CDR2 YSLEER. V gave up 4 bases and J gave up 0 bases, with 12 bases separating them. The length of the CDR3 is 15 residues. Here the CDR3 DNA reads TGCGCCAGCAGCCTCGTTGGGACTCCTAACTATGGCTACACCTTC. It specifies CASSLVGTPNYGYTF.

The V gene is TRBV5-1, the J gene TRBJ2-3; D is unclear. The CDR3 length is 14 residues. Trimming pared 0 bases from V and 2 bases from J, leaving 7 bases between. The germline V gene encodes CDR1 SGHRS and CDR2 YFSETQ. CDR3 nucleotides: TGCGCCAGCAGCTTGGGGGCCCCCACAGATACGCAGTATTTT. It specifies CASSLGAPTDTQYF.

V is TRBV25-1 and J is TRBJ2-2; 12 bases match TRBD2. CDR3 length: 14 residues. The germline CDR1 and CDR2 sequences are MGHDK and SYGVNS. Losses at the gene ends were 4 bases for V and 6 bases for J; bases not matched to a gene: 0. For the CDR3, the DNA is TGTGCCAGCAGTGCTAGCGGGGGGGCCGGGGAGCTGTTTTTT. Translated: CASSASGGAGELFF.

The gene calls are TRBV2 and TRBJ1-1; D is possibly TRBD1 (6 bases). The length of the CDR3 is 11 residues. CDR1 and CDR2 from the germline V gene are SNHLY and FYNNEI. V lost 5 bases and J lost 7, with 8 bases in between. In nucleotides, the CDR3 is TGTGCCAGCAGTCGGACAGATGAAGCTTTCTTT. Its protein is CASSRTDEAFF.

This sequence joins TRBV4-3 and TRBJ2-1; 7 bases are a match to TRBD1. CDR1 is LGHNA, CDR2 YSLEER, per germline. The CDR3 has 15 amino acids. The ends lost 4 bases at V and 6 bases at J; junction bases unmatched: 9. This chain's CDR3 is CASSPSRTGLNEQFF. DNA of the CDR3: TGCGCCAGCAGCCCCTCCAGGACAGGCCTCAATGAGCAGTTCTTC.

This clone has a single count. The genes are TRBV18 and TRBJ1-1; possibly TRBD1 for D (5 bases). The CDR3 is made up of 18 amino acids. Germline CDR1 KGHSH, CDR2 LQKENI. Between the trimmed V and J ends, which lost 1 base and 2 bases, there was a span of 20 bases. The CDR3 is CASSPQKVAGRSNTEAFF. CDR3 in DNA: TGTGCCAGCTCACCACAAAAGGTGGCAGGGAGGTCCAACACTGAAGCTTTCTTT.

This clone appeared a single time. This chain's CDR3 is CASREGVYEQYF. The CDR3 DNA is TGCGCCAGCAGGGAGGGGGTCTACGAGCAGTACTTC. The chain uses TRBV5-1 and TRBJ2-7; D possibly matches TRBD1 or TRBD2 (6 bases each). The germline V and J ends were trimmed by 5 bases and 3 bases, with 9 bases remaining between them. The CDR3 runs 12 residues. CDR1 and CDR2 from the germline V gene are SGHRS and YFSETQ.

The CDR3 spells CASRGGNSPLHF. The CDR3 DNA is TGTGCCAGCAGAGGGGGGAATTCACCCCTCCACTTT. The chain couples TRBV2 to TRBJ1-6; weak D call: TRBD1 (6 bases). The V gene lost 6 bases and the J gene lost 7 bases, with 7 bases spanning the gap. The CDR3 is 12 amino acids. Germline CDR1 is SNHLY and CDR2 is FYNNEI.

V usage is TRBV6-5 and J usage is TRBJ1-2; a weak D match, TRBD1 (6 bases). With 5 bases removed from V and 4 bases from J, the gap between germline ends came to 11 bases. The germline V gene has CDR1 MNHEY and CDR2 SVGAGI. This CDR3 spans 13 amino acids. CDR3 sequence (DNA): TGTGCCAGCAGTCCGACAGGCCTCTATGGCTACACCTTC. It translates to CASSPTGLYGYTF.

This clone appeared a single time. This rearrangement joins TRBV5-1 to TRBJ1-1, with D perhaps matching TRBD1 (5 bases). Germline CDR1 is SGHRS and CDR2 is YFSETQ. Trimming removed 4 bases at V and 4 bases at J, with 23 bases between. This CDR3 contains 17 residues. The CDR3 bases are TGCGCCAGCAGCCTTCAGGTCTTGGGGACCGCGGGCACTGAAGCTTTCTTT. It is translated as CASSLQVLGTAGTEAFF.

This clone was detected only once. J is TRBJ1-1 and V is TRBV10-2; TRBD1 matches at 7 bases. The CDR3 sequence is 14 residues long. The V gene's germline CDR1 is WSHSY and CDR2 SAAADI. Trimming at V came to 7 bases and at J to 2 bases, leaving 7 bases not matched to a gene. CDR3 sequence: CASNLQGGNTEAFF. The CDR3 bases are TGCGCCAGCAACCTCCAGGGGGGAAACACTGAAGCTTTCTTT.

The V and J genes are TRBV10-1 and TRBJ2-7; D is uncertain. The CDR3 covers 13 residues. The germline V gene has CDR1 WNHNN and CDR2 SYGVQD (reference sequence). V was pared by 3 bases and J by 4 bases, with 10 bases between. The CDR3 DNA reads as TGCGCCAGCAGTGATCCCCCCTCTTACGAGCAGTACTTC. Protein: CASSDPPSYEQYF.

The chain has TRBV29-1 and TRBJ2-5, with D unresolved. This CDR3 comprises 12 residues. CDR1 and CDR2 from the germline V gene are SQVTM and ANQGSEA. V was pared by 3 bases and J by 7 bases, with 12 bases between. In DNA form, the CDR3 reads TGCAGCGTTGAGCCCGCTACGGGGACCCAGTACTTC. The encoded protein is CSVEPATGTQYF. Supplemented by reference TRBV29-1 and TRBJ2-5, the full variable domain reads SAVISQKPSRDICQRGTSLTIQCQVDSQVTMMFWYRQQPGQSLTLIATANQGSEATYESGFVIDKFPISRPNLTFSTLTVSNMSPEDSSIYLCSVEPATGTQYFGPGTRLLVL.

The chain couples TRBV6-4 to TRBJ2-1; 7 positions match TRBD1. CDR3 size: 15 residues. With V trimmed by 6 bases and J by 2 bases, 7 bases remained unmatched. Germline CDR1 and CDR2: MRHNA and SNTAGT. The CDR3 loop is CASSQPGTAYNEQFF. In DNA form, the CDR3 reads TGTGCCAGCAGCCAGCCCGGGACAGCCTACAATGAGCAGTTCTTC.

The gene calls are TRBV28 and TRBJ1-5; D not certain. From germline, CDR1 is MDHEN and CDR2 SYDVKM. The CDR3 is made up of 16 amino acids. V was cut by 4 bases and J by 2 bases, with 15 bases left in between. Here the CDR3 reads CASSSLGLEGNQPQHF. The CDR3 region has the DNA TGTGCCAGCAGTTCCTTGGGTCTGGAGGGCAATCAGCCCCAGCATTTT.

This chain links TRBV30 with TRBJ1-4; 7 bases line up with TRBD1. CDR1 and CDR2 (germline): GTSNPN, SVGIG (reference sequence). V lost 0 bases, J lost 7 bases, and 8 bases stayed unmatched. The CDR3 runs to 15 residues. The CDR3 DNA sequence: TGTGCCTGGAGTGTAAAAGTTCGACAGGGTGAAAAACTGTTTTTT. This gives the protein CAWSVKVRQGEKLFF.

J is TRBJ1-5 and V is TRBV27; D not resolved. The length of the CDR3 is 14 residues. Germline V CDR1 and CDR2: MNHEY, SMNVEV (reference sequence). V was trimmed by 5 bases and J by 3 bases, leaving 11 bases between them. The DNA of the CDR3 is TGTGCCAGCAGTACCCCAGGATACAATCAGCCCCAGCATTTT. This codes for CASSTPGYNQPQHF.

The chain recombines TRBV29-1 with TRBJ1-1; D not certain. This CDR3 is 13 amino acids long. The germline CDR1 and CDR2 sequences are SQVTM and ANQGSEA. Trimming pared 2 bases from V and 1 base from J, leaving 8 bases between. The CDR3 loop reads CSVEKGQNTEAFF. CDR3 DNA sequence: TGCAGCGTTGAAAAGGGCCAGAACACTGAAGCTTTCTTT.

The genes are TRBV5-1 and TRBJ2-7; possible D gene TRBD1, 6 bases. Trimming left V 4 bases short and J 3 bases short, with 14 bases between. CDR1 and CDR2 from the germline V gene are SGHRS and YFSETQ. This CDR3 is 14 amino acids long. The CDR3 is CASSPTDSFYEQYF. DNA of the CDR3: TGCGCCAGCAGCCCGACGGACAGCTTCTACGAGCAGTACTTC.

The chain uses TRBV2 and TRBJ2-3, with a tentative D call TRBD2 (7 bases). This CDR3 has 12 amino acids. V lost 11 bases and J lost 4, with 13 bases in between. In germline, CDR1 is SNHLY, CDR2 FYNNEI. As DNA, the CDR3 is TGTGCCGGGAGGGAGGGGGCAGATACGCAGTATTTT. Translation gives CAGREGADTQYF.

The chain couples TRBV24-1 to TRBJ1-2, with no clear D. V was clipped by 0 bases and J by 2 bases, with 6 bases between them. Germline V gives CDR1 KGHDR, CDR2 SFDVKD. The CDR3 runs 14 residues. CDR3 DNA: TGTGCCACCAGTGATTTGACAAAAAACTATGGCTACACCTTC. It specifies CATSDLTKNYGYTF.

The chain couples TRBV6-5 to TRBJ1-1; D is undetermined. Germline CDR1 reads MNHEY; CDR2 reads SVGAGI. The CDR3 runs 11 residues. Deletions cut 10 bases from V and 10 bases from J, with 16 bases between. The CDR3 nucleotides are TGTGCCACCCTTGTTGGGGAGCGAGCTTTCTTT. Encoded protein: CATLVGERAFF.

This clone was recorded once. J is TRBJ1-3 and V is TRBV3-1 (or the pseudogene TRBV3-2), with D unclear. Germline CDR1 LGHDT, CDR2 YNNKEL (reference sequence). V was pared by 4 bases and J by 4 bases, with 17 bases between. CDR3 length: 16 residues. DNA of the CDR3: TGTGCCAGCAGCCGTCGCCCGGGTGAGGTGGGAAACACCATATATTTT. It specifies CASSRRPGEVGNTIYF.

This clone was recorded only once. The CDR3 sequence is CASSFVRGKDQPQHF. CDR3 nucleotides: TGTGCCAGCAGTTTTGTCAGGGGAAAGGATCAGCCCCAGCATTTT. The chain couples TRBV27 to TRBJ1-5; maybe TRBD1 (6 bases). This CDR3 contains 15 residues. Germline V lookup: CDR1 MNHEY, CDR2 SMNVEV (reference sequence). V was trimmed by 3 bases and J by 5 bases, leaving 14 bases between them.

This clone was observed a single time. J is TRBJ2-1 and V is TRBV12-3 or TRBV12-4; maybe TRBD1 (6 bases). This CDR3 has 13 amino acids. V lost 7 bases and J lost 5, with 12 bases in between. CDR3 nucleotides: TGTGCCAGCAAAAACAGGGCAAACAATGAGCAGTTCTTC. It translates to CASKNRANNEQFF.

The rearrangement joins TRBV12-3 or TRBV12-4 to TRBJ1-5, with 8 bases aligning to TRBD1. J lost 5 bases, V lost 6 bases, and 3 bases had no gene match. This CDR3 comprises 13 residues. The DNA for the CDR3 is TGTGCCAGCAGGGCGACAGGGGATCAGCCCCAGCATTTT. It yields the protein CASRATGDQPQHF.

On this clone itself: Within the sample, other DNA sequences also encode this same CDR3. The chain links TRBV6-2 or TRBV6-3 to TRBJ2-3; D call uncertain. Per germline, CDR1 MNHEY and CDR2 SVGEGT. This CDR3 is built from 16 residues. Trimming left V 0 bases short and J 0 bases short, with 10 bases between. The CDR3: CASSYSRGGSTDTQYF. The CDR3 bases are TGTGCCAGCAGTTACTCTCGTGGTGGAAGCACAGATACGCAGTATTTT.

The V and J genes are TRBV7-9 and TRBJ1-2; D gene uncertain. The CDR3 is 13 residues long. V lost 3 bases and J 2 bases, leaving 7 bases between the germline ends. Per the germline V gene, CDR1 is SEHNR and CDR2 is FQNEAQ (reference sequence). The CDR3 DNA is TGTGCCAGCAGCTTCGACGGAAACTATGGCTACACCTTC. Translated, it gives CASSFDGNYGYTF.